The 30 T cell receptor beta chains below were found in one sample sequenced in a study of blood T cell repertoires in COVID-19. The assay was immunoSEQ multiplex PCR, and TCRdb's table has in-frame clones only and misses some. In the table there are about 95,000 clones, roughly four fifths of which are singletons. The sample taken for sequencing was peripheral blood. The source of these receptors is a man aged 80 or over with COVID-19, enrolled during active disease.

This chain joins TRBV5-1 and TRBJ2-5, with D possibly matching TRBD1 (5 bases). With 0 bases removed from V and 1 base from J, the gap between germline ends came to 13 bases. Germline lookup yields CDR1 SGHRS and CDR2 YFSETQ. The CDR3 totals 16 residues. This chain's CDR3 is CASSLVPGRSQETQYF. The CDR3 region has the DNA TGCGCCAGCAGCTTGGTTCCAGGGCGGTCCCAAGAGACCCAGTACTTC.

This clone turned up a few times. This chain connects TRBV4-2 to TRBJ2-3; a weak D match, TRBD1 (5 bases). Between the trimmed V and J ends, which lost 1 base and 3 bases, there was a span of 11 bases. This CDR3 is 15 amino acids long. Germline CDR1 LGHNA, CDR2 YNFKEQ. CDR3 loop: CASSQGAGSTDTQYF. CDR3 sequence (DNA): TGTGCCAGCAGCCAAGGAGCAGGGTCGACAGATACGCAGTATTTT.

This clone showed up just once. The chain recombines TRBV5-1 with TRBJ2-1; 12 nucleotides line up with TRBD2. The length of the CDR3 is 17 residues. CDR1 and CDR2 (germline): SGHRS, YFSETQ. Losses at the gene ends were 1 base for V and 2 bases for J; bases not matched to a gene: 4. CDR3 amino acids: CASSLLLAGGAYNEQFF. The CDR3 nucleotides read TGCGCCAGCAGCTTGTTGCTAGCGGGAGGGGCCTACAATGAGCAGTTCTTC.

V and J are TRBV19 and TRBJ1-5, with a weak D call TRBD1 (5 bases). V was cut by 3 bases and J by 5 bases, with 8 bases left in between. The CDR3 runs 13 residues. Germline lookup yields CDR1 LNHDA and CDR2 SQIVND (reference sequence). The CDR3 coding sequence is TGTGCCAGTAGTATCATCAGGGATCAGCCCCAGCATTTT. Its translation is CASSIIRDQPQHF. The whole variable domain, remainder taken from reference TRBV19 and TRBJ1-5, is DGGITQSPKYLFRKEGQNVTLSCEQNLNHDAMYWYRQDPGQGLRLIYYSQIVNDFQKGDIAEGYSVSREKKESFPLTVTSAQKNPTAFYLCASSIIRDQPQHFGDGTRLSIL.

The rearrangement uses TRBV3-1 (or the pseudogene TRBV3-2) and TRBJ2-5, with D maybe TRBD2 (5 bases). The CDR3 runs to 17 residues. Between the trimmed V and J ends, which lost 1 base and 2 bases, there was a span of 17 bases. Germline values: CDR1 LGHDT, CDR2 YNNKEL (reference sequence). The CDR3 DNA reads as TGTGCCAGCAGCCAAGTGTTTCTAGCCCGTACTCAAGAGACCCAGTACTTC. It encodes CASSQVFLARTQETQYF.

V gene TRBV9 combines with J gene TRBJ1-2, with TRBD1 matching 9 bases. Germline CDR1 reads SGDLS; CDR2 reads YYNGEE. V was pared by 3 bases and J by 0 bases, with 15 bases of the junction left unmatched. CDR3 length equals 19 residues. CDR3 in amino acids: CASSASRDRDGASNYGYTF. The DNA for the CDR3 is TGTGCCAGCAGCGCGTCCCGGGACAGGGACGGAGCCTCTAACTATGGCTACACCTTC.

The CDR3 sequence is CASRNGFGVLVKLFF. CDR3 DNA sequence: TGTGCCAGCAGGAACGGGTTCGGGGTTTTAGTAAAACTGTTTTTT. The chain recombines TRBV6-6 with TRBJ1-4; D ambiguous. Germline values: CDR1 MNHNY, CDR2 SVGAGI (reference sequence). The V gene lost 6 bases and the J gene lost 10 bases, with 21 bases spanning the gap. The CDR3 extends over 15 amino acids.

The rearrangement links TRBV9 to TRBJ2-7, with TRBD2 identical over 12 bases. CDR3 length: 15 residues. CDR1 is SGDLS and CDR2 is YYNGEE in the germline V gene. V dropped 3 bases and J dropped 7; count of bases not matched to a gene: 8. The CDR3 loop is CASSEASGGAREQYF. The CDR3 nucleotides are TGTGCCAGCAGCGAGGCTAGCGGGGGGGCGAGGGAGCAGTACTTC.

V usage is TRBV7-2 and J usage is TRBJ1-6; 7 nucleotides align to TRBD1. The germline gives CDR1 SGHTA, CDR2 FQGNSA. The CDR3 runs 15 residues. Trimming took 1 base from V and 9 from J; bases not matched to a gene: 6. In DNA form, the CDR3 reads TGTGCCAGCAGCTTAGTAGATCAGGGGGTTTCACCCCTCCACTTT. Translating gives CASSLVDQGVSPLHF.

This clone was picked up one time. The rearrangement uses TRBV6-6 and TRBJ1-1; 8 positions agree with TRBD1. Germline CDR1 and CDR2: MNHNY and SVGAGI (reference sequence). The J segment lost 0 bases and the V segment lost 5 bases, leaving 11 bases of the junction unmatched. The CDR3 has 17 residues. CDR3 DNA sequence: TGTGCCAGCAGTCGGAGAGGGCAGGGGGCGGTGAACACTGAAGCTTTCTTT. Translating gives CASSRRGQGAVNTEAFF.

The CDR3 is CATSVAGVADTQYF. The CDR3 DNA reads as TGTGCCACCAGCGTAGCGGGAGTCGCAGATACGCAGTATTTT. The chain joins TRBV15 to TRBJ2-3, with 9 nucleotides matching TRBD2. J lost 4 bases, V lost 5 bases, and 4 bases had no gene match. This CDR3 region has 14 residues. In germline, CDR1 is LNHNV, CDR2 YYDKDF (reference sequence).

The V gene is TRBV7-8, the J gene TRBJ1-5, with TRBD1 identical over 8 bases. Germline V gives CDR1 SGHVS, CDR2 FQNEAQ. J lost 1 base, V lost 1 base, and 3 bases had no gene match. The length of the CDR3 is 16 residues. The CDR3 sequence: CASSLEQGASNQPQHF. In nucleotides, the CDR3 is TGTGCCAGCAGCTTAGAGCAGGGGGCAAGCAATCAGCCCCAGCATTTT.

The chain combines TRBV28 with TRBJ2-6; 9 bases are a match to TRBD1. The CDR3 runs 18 residues. V dropped 1 base and J dropped 5; count of bases not matched to a gene: 9. Germline V gives CDR1 MDHEN, CDR2 SYDVKM. This CDR3 reads CASSLSGTGRSRANVLTF. The CDR3 region has the DNA TGTGCCAGCAGTTTATCCGGGACAGGGAGGTCTAGGGCCAACGTCCTGACTTTC. The variable domain in full, with the rest retrieved from reference TRBV28 and TRBJ2-6, is DVKVTQSSRYLVKRTGEKVFLECVQDMDHENMFWYRQDPGLGLRLIYFSYDVKMKEKGDIPEGYSVSREKKERFSLILESASTNQTSMYLCASSLSGTGRSRANVLTFGAGSRLTVL.

V and J are TRBV7-2 and TRBJ2-5; D is perhaps TRBD2 (6 bases). V lost 5 bases, J lost 3 bases, and 13 bases lay in between. This CDR3 is built from 14 residues. Germline-derived CDR1 and CDR2 are SGHTA and FQGNSA. CDR3 protein: CASSPGGNEETQYF. CDR3 nucleotides: TGTGCCAGCAGCCCCGGAGGGAATGAAGAGACCCAGTACTTC.

The V and J genes are TRBV19 and TRBJ1-2, with TRBD1 matching 7 bases. Germline V gene lookup returns CDR1 LNHDA and CDR2 SQIVND (reference sequence). V lost 3 bases, J lost 2 bases, and 12 bases stayed unmatched. The CDR3 totals 17 residues. The CDR3 protein is CASSIPLGQEGNYGYTF. CDR3 coding DNA: TGTGCCAGTAGTATCCCCCTAGGACAGGAAGGCAACTATGGCTACACCTTC. Looking up the rest from reference TRBV19 and TRBJ1-2 gives the full variable domain: DGGITQSPKYLFRKEGQNVTLSCEQNLNHDAMYWYRQDPGQGLRLIYYSQIVNDFQKGDIAEGYSVSREKKESFPLTVTSAQKNPTAFYLCASSIPLGQEGNYGYTFGSGTRLTVV.

The J gene is TRBJ2-7, the V gene TRBV19, with D perhaps matching TRBD1 (6 bases). The length of the CDR3 is 14 residues. Trimming took off 3 bases at V and 1 base at J, with 10 bases between the two ends. The germline V gene encodes CDR1 LNHDA and CDR2 SQIVND (reference sequence). The CDR3 is CASSIQGSSYEQYF. The DNA for the CDR3 is TGTGCCAGTAGTATTCAGGGGAGTTCCTACGAGCAGTACTTC.

The chain combines TRBV10-3 with TRBJ2-3, with a tentative D call TRBD2 (7 bases). V was pared by 4 bases and J by 1 base, with 12 bases between. Germline CDR1 is ENHRY and CDR2 is SYGVKD. This CDR3 comprises 15 residues. The DNA for the CDR3 is TGTGCCATCAGTGTTGGGGGGGCGGGCACAGATACGCAGTATTTT. Its protein is CAISVGGAGTDTQYF.

The rearrangement joins TRBV7-3 to TRBJ2-3; D not certain. V dropped 5 bases and J dropped 1 base, with 7 bases sitting between them. The V gene's germline CDR1 is SGHTA and CDR2 FQGTGA. This CDR3 is 13 amino acids long. The CDR3 DNA reads as TGTGCCAGCAGCCCAGTTGGCACAGATACGCAGTATTTT. Amino acid sequence: CASSPVGTDTQYF.

V usage is TRBV18 and J usage is TRBJ2-1; weak D call: TRBD2 (5 bases). V lost 1 base and J 8 bases, leaving 9 bases between the germline ends. The V gene's germline CDR1 is KGHSH and CDR2 LQKENI. The CDR3 runs to 13 residues. The CDR3 loop reads CASSPLMGDEQFF. The DNA for the CDR3 is TGTGCCAGCTCACCACTTATGGGAGATGAGCAGTTCTTC.

The genes are TRBV10-3 and TRBJ1-3, with 7 positions matching TRBD1. Germline CDR1 reads ENHRY; CDR2 reads SYGVKD. V was pared by 8 bases and J by 0 bases, with 7 bases of the junction left unmatched. CDR3 length: 15 amino acids. Here the CDR3 DNA reads TGTGCCATCGCCCCAGGGGGGTTCTCTGGAAACACCATATATTTT. Translating gives CAIAPGGFSGNTIYF.

The chain joins TRBV27 to TRBJ1-1; no firm D call. The CDR3 length is 14 residues. Germline lookup yields CDR1 MNHEY and CDR2 SMNVEV (reference sequence). V shed 0 bases and J shed 0 bases, with 5 bases lying between them. The CDR3 sequence: CASSLSGLNTEAFF. CDR3 nucleotide sequence: TGTGCCAGCAGTTTATCCGGGTTGAACACTGAAGCTTTCTTT.

The chain combines TRBV9 with TRBJ1-4, with 7 bases aligning to TRBD1. After removal of 4 bases from V and 8 bases from J, the junction contained 8 bases not matched to a gene. Germline CDR1 reads SGDLS; CDR2 reads YYNGEE. The CDR3 totals 14 residues. This chain's CDR3 is CASSPRQGGEKLFF. The CDR3 DNA is TGTGCCAGCAGCCCGAGACAGGGCGGCGAAAAACTGTTTTTT.

The chain links TRBV5-4 to TRBJ2-3; the match to TRBD1 covers 10 bases. V trimming: 0 bases; J trimming: 12 bases; junction bases outside the gene matches: 13. CDR3 length: 16 residues. Per the germline V gene, CDR1 is SGHNT and CDR2 is YYREEE (reference sequence). The chain's CDR3 is CASSLGGTGAFNPQYF. The CDR3 region has the DNA TGTGCCAGCAGCTTGGGAGGGACAGGGGCGTTTAACCCCCAGTATTTT.

The chain has TRBV7-2 and TRBJ2-3; D call uncertain. CDR1 is SGHTA and CDR2 is FQGNSA in the germline V gene. The CDR3 extends over 13 amino acids. V was pared by 3 bases and J by 0 bases, with 4 bases between. This CDR3 reads CASSLQSTDTQYF. The CDR3 DNA follows: TGTGCCAGCAGCTTGCAGAGCACAGATACGCAGTATTTT.

A remark on this clone: Other DNA sequences in the same sample also yield this CDR3. Here the CDR3 reads CASSLGQKETQYF. CDR3 DNA: TGTGCCAGCAGTTTGGGACAGAAAGAGACCCAGTACTTC. This sequence joins TRBV12-3 or TRBV12-4 and TRBJ2-5, with 7 nucleotides matching TRBD1. Trimming at V came to 3 bases and at J to 3 bases, leaving 1 base not matched to a gene. The CDR3 length is 13 residues.

The genes are TRBV9 and TRBJ1-3, with D unclear. This CDR3 comprises 15 residues. V was clipped by 0 bases and J by 0 bases, with 7 bases between them. Germline assignment: CDR1 SGDLS and CDR2 YYNGEE. Here the CDR3 DNA reads TGTGCCAGCAGCGTAGACCACAACTCTGGAAACACCATATATTTT. Encoded protein: CASSVDHNSGNTIYF.

The chain links TRBV6-4 to TRBJ2-1; perhaps TRBD2 as D (6 bases). Between the trimmed V and J ends, which lost 6 bases and 2 bases, there was a span of 17 bases. Germline V CDR1 and CDR2: MRHNA, SNTAGT. The CDR3 runs 16 residues. The CDR3 coding sequence is TGTGCCAGCAGGAGGGACTCCTCAGGCACCTACAATGAGCAGTTCTTC. Translation: CASRRDSSGTYNEQFF.

J is TRBJ1-1 and V is TRBV6-6, with a possible D match to TRBD1 (5 bases). With 4 bases removed from V and 0 bases from J, the gap between germline ends came to 9 bases. Germline V gives CDR1 MNHNY, CDR2 SVGAGI (reference sequence). There are 14 residues in the CDR3. CDR3 sequence: CASSSRQLNTEAFF. For the CDR3, the DNA is TGTGCCAGCAGTTCCCGACAGCTGAACACTGAAGCTTTCTTT.

This clone was observed a few times. The chain uses TRBV5-6 and TRBJ1-2; 7 positions agree with TRBD1. Germline trimming cut 6 bases from V and 2 bases from J; bases unmatched to any gene: 16. Germline V gene lookup returns CDR1 SGHDT and CDR2 YYEEEE. CDR3 length equals 17 residues. The CDR3 is CASTKGTALFSNYGYTF. In DNA, the CDR3 is TGTGCCAGCACCAAAGGGACAGCACTCTTTAGCAACTATGGCTACACCTTC. Variable domain in full (rest from reference TRBV5-6 and TRBJ1-2): DAGVTQSPTHLIKTRGQQVTLRCSPKSGHDTVSWYQQALGQGPQFIFQYYEEEERQRGNFPDRFSGHQFPNYSSELNVNALLLGDSALYLCASTKGTALFSNYGYTFGSGTRLTVV.

The chain recombines TRBV27 with TRBJ2-1; TRBD1 is a possible D gene (6 bases). Trimming cost V 8 bases and J 6 bases, with 17 bases left between them. This CDR3 is 14 amino acids long. Per the germline V gene, CDR1 is MNHEY and CDR2 is SMNVEV (reference sequence). The CDR3 loop is CASGVVVGGNEQFF. CDR3 in DNA: TGTGCCAGCGGAGTAGTGGTAGGGGGCAATGAGCAGTTCTTC.